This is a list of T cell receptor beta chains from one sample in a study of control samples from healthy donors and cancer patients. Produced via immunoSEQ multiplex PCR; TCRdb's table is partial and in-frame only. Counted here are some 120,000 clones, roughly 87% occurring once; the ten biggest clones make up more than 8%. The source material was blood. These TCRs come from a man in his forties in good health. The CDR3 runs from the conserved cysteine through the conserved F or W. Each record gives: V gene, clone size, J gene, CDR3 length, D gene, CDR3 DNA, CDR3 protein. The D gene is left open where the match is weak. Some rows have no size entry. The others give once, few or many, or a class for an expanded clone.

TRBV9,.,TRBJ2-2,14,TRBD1,TGTGCCAGCACCGGGACAGGGGGAGCCGGGGAGCTGTTTTTT,CASTGTGGAGELFF
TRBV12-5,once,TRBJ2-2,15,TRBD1,TGTGCTAGTGGCCGCCGACAGGGTGGCACCGGGGAGCTGTTTTTT,CASGRRQGGTGELFF
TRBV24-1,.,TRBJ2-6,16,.,TGTGCCACCAGTGACCGGACAGTATCGGGGGCCAACGTCCTGACTTTC,CATSDRTVSGANVLTF
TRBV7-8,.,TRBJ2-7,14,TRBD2,TGTGCCAGCAGCTTAGAACTAGCGACCTACGAGCAGTACTTC,CASSLELATYEQYF
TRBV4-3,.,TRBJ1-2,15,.,TGCGCCAGCAGCCAGGCTACCCAGGGGATTGGAGGCTACACCTTC,CASSQATQGIGGYTF
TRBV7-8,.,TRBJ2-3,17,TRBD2,TGTGCCAGCAGCGTCCCGACTAGCGGGGTGAAGGGGGATACGCAGTATTTT,CASSVPTSGVKGDTQYF
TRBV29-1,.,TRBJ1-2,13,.,TGCAGCGCCGTAGGGGGGCGTCACTATGGCTACACCTTC,CSAVGGRHYGYTF
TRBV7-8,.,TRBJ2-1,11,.,TGTGCCGCGGCTATAGACAATGAGCAGTTCTTC,CAAAIDNEQFF
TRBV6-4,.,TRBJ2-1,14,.,TGTGCCAGCAGTGATCCCAGGACGCAGGGGAGGCAGTTCTTC,CASSDPRTQGRQFF
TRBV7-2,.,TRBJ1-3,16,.,TGTGCCAGCAGCTTAGCGTTGGCGAGCTCTGGAAACACCATATATTTT,CASSLALASSGNTIYF
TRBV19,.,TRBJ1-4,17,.,TGTGCCAGTAAAGCGTGGGCCTTAGCAGGGCCTAATGAAAAACTGTTTTTT,CASKAWALAGPNEKLFF
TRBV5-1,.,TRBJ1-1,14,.,TGCGCCAGCAGCGGGGGACGGCAGAACACTGAAGCTTTCTTT,CASSGGRQNTEAFF
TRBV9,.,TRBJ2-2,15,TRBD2,TGTGCCAGCAGCCTGACTAGCGGAGCCTCCGGGGAGCTGTTTTTT,CASSLTSGASGELFF
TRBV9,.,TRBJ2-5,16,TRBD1,TGTGCCAGCAGCGTTCGGACAGGGAATGGGCAAGAGACCCAGTACTTC,CASSVRTGNGQETQYF